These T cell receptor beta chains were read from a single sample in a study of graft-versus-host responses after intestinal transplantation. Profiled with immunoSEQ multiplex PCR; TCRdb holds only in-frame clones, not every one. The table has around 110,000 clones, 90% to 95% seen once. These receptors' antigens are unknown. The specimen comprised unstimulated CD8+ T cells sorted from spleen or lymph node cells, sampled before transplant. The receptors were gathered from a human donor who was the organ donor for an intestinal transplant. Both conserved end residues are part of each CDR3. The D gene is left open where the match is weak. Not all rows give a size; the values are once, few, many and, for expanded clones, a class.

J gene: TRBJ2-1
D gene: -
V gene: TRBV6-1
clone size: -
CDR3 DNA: TGTGCCAGCAGCTCTACTAGTACCAATGAGCAGTTCTTC
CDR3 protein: CASSSTSTNEQFF

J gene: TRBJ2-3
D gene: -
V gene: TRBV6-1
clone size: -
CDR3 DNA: TGTGCCAGCAGTTGGGGGACTGGCACAGATACGCAGTATTTT
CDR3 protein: CASSWGTGTDTQYF

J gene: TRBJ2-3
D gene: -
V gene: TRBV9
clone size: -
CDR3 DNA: TGTGCCAGCAGCGTAAGTGACGGGATCTGGAACACAGATACGCAGTATTTT
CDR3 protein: CASSVSDGIWNTDTQYF

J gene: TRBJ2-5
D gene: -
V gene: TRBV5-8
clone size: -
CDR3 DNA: TGTGCCAGCACCCTCGTAGCGGTCCAAGAGACCCAGTACTTC
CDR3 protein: CASTLVAVQETQYF

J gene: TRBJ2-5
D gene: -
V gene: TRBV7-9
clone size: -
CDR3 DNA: TGTGCCAGCAGCCCGGGCCTCCAAGAGACCCAGTACTTC
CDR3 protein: CASSPGLQETQYF

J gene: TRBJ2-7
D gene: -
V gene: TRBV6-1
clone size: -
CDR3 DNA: TGTGCCAGCAATGTGATCCACCGCTACGAGCAGTACTTC
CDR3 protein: CASNVIHRYEQYF

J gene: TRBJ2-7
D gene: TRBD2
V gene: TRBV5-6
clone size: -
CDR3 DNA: TGTGCCAGCAGCTTCCGGGGGAGGGCGGACGAGCAGTACTTC
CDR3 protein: CASSFRGRADEQYF

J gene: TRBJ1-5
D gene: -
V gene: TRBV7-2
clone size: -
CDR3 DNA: TGTGCCAGCAGCCCTCATATTTATGCGGGGAGTAGCAATCAGCCCCAGCATTTT
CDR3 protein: CASSPHIYAGSSNQPQHF

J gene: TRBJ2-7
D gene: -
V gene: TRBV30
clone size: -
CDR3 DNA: TGTGCCTGGAGCGAGGACAGAGCCTACGAGCAGTACTTC
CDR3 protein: CAWSEDRAYEQYF

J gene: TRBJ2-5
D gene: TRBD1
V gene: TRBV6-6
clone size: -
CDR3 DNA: TGTGCCAGCAGGCCCGGGACAGTCGATTGGGAGACCCAGTACTTC
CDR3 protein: CASRPGTVDWETQYF

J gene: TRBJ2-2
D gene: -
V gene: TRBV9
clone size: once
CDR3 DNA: TGTGCCAGCAGCGTAGGACGCTCCACCGGGGAGCTGTTTTTT
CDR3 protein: CASSVGRSTGELFF

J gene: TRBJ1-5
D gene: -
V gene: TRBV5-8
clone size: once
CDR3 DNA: TGTGCCAGCAGCCTCCAGGGGCCAAGCAATCAGCCCCAGCATTTT
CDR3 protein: CASSLQGPSNQPQHF

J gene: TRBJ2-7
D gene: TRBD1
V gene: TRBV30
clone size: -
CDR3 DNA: TGTGCCTGGGACCCTTCAGGGGGCGACGAGCAGTACTTC
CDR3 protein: CAWDPSGGDEQYF

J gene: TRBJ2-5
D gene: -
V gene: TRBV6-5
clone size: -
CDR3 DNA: TGTGCCAGCAGCAGCGTCGGCGGGGAGACCCAGTACTTC
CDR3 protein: CASSSVGGETQYF

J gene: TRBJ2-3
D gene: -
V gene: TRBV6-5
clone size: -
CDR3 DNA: TGTGCCAGCAGTTACTCGGGAGATACGCAGTATTTT
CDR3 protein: CASSYSGDTQYF

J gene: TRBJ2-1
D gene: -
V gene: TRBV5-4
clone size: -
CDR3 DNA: TGTGCCAGCAGCTTGCAACTTCCTCTCAATGAGCAGTTCTTC
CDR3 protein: CASSLQLPLNEQFF

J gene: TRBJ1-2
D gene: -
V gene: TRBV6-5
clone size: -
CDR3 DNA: TGTGCCAGCAGTTACTCCCCCGGTCTGCACTATGGCTACACCTTC
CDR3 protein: CASSYSPGLHYGYTF

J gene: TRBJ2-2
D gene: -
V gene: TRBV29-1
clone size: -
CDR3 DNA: TGCAGCGTCTTCCAAAGTACCGGGGAGCTGTTTTTT
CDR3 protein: CSVFQSTGELFF

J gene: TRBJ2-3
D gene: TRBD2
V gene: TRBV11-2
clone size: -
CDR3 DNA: TGTGCCAGCAGCGGGACTAGCGGGACCTTAAACACAGATACGCAGTATTTT
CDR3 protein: CASSGTSGTLNTDTQYF

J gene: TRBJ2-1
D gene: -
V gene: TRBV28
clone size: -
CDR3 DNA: TGTGCCAGCAGTGAAACAGGTGACTACAATGAGCAGTTCTTC
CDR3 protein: CASSETGDYNEQFF

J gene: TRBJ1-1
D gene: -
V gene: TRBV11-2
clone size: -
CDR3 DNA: TGTGCCAGCAGCATCAGGGTTGTGAACACTGAAGCTTTCTTT
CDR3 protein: CASSIRVVNTEAFF

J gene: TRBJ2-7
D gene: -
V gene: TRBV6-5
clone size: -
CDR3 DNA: TGTGCCAGCAGTGACCTTGACAGAGCCTACGAGCAGTACTTC
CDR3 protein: CASSDLDRAYEQYF

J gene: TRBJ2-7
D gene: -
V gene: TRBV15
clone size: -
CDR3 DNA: TGTGCCACCAGCTGGACGGATTCGAACTCCTACGAGCAGTACTTC
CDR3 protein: CATSWTDSNSYEQYF

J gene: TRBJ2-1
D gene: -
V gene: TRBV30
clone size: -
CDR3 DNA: TGTGCCTGGAGTCCCTGGGTCAGCGAGCAGTTCTTC
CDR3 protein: CAWSPWVSEQFF

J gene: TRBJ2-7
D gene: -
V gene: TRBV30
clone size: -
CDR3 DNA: TGTGCCTGGAGTGTAGTGGAGACTAGCTACGAGCAGTACTTC
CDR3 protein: CAWSVVETSYEQYF

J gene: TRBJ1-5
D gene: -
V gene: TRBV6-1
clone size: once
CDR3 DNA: TGTGCCAGCAGTATTGACGACAGGCCGAATCAGCCCCAGCATTTT
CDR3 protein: CASSIDDRPNQPQHF

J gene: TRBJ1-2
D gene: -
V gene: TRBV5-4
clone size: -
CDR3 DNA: TGTGCCAGCAGCGGGGTGGGGGGGTCTGGCTACACCTTC
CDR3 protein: CASSGVGGSGYTF

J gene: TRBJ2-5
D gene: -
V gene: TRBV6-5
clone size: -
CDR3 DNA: TGTGCCAGCAGTTACTTTCGTGGGGCTCCAGAGACCCAGTACTTC
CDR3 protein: CASSYFRGAPETQYF

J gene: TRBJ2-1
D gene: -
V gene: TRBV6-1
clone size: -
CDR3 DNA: TGTGCCAGTCAGGCAGCCTACAATGAGCAGTTCTTC
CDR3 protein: CASQAAYNEQFF

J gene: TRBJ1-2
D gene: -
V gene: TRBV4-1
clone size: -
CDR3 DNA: TGCGCCAGCAGCCAAGATTCTACAGACCCGGCAGGGGGCTACACCTTC
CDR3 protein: CASSQDSTDPAGGYTF

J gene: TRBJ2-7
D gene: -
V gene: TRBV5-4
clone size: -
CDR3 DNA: TGTGCCAGCAGCCGCCGGGACCCAACTCACGAGCAGTACTTC
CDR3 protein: CASSRRDPTHEQYF

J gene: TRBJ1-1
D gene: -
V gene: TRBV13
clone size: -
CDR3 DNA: TGTGCCAGCAGCTTAGGAGAGACTGAAGCTTTCTTT
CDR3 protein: CASSLGETEAFF

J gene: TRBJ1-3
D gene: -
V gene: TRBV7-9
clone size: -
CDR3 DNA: TGTGCCAGCAGCTCAAGACAGATTGCCTCTGGAAACACCATATATTTT
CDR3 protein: CASSSRQIASGNTIYF

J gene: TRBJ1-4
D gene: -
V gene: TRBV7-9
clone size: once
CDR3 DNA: TGTGCCAGCAGCTCTGATGTGGCGCGAGAAAAACTGTTTTTT
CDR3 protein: CASSSDVAREKLFF

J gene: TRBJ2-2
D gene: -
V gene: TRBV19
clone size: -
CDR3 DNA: TGTGCCAGTAGTATAGATCGAATGGGGCCAGGAAAGAACACCGGGGAGCTGTTTTTT
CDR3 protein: CASSIDRMGPGKNTGELFF

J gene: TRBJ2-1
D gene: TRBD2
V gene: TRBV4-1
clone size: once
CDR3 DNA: TGCGCCAGCAGCCAAGTGGCTAGCGGGAGTGAGCAGTTCTTC
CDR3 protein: CASSQVASGSEQFF

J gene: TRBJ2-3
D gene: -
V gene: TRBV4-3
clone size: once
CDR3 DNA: TGCGCCAGCAGCCGGGTGGCGGGTACAGATACGCAGTATTTT
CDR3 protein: CASSRVAGTDTQYF

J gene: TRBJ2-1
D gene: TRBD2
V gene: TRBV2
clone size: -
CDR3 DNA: TGTGCCAGCAAGAGAGCGGGAGGGCCCTACAATGAGCAGTTCTTC
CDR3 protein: CASKRAGGPYNEQFF

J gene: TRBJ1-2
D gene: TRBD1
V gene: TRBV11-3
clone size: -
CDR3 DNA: TGTGCCAGCAGCCCGGACAGGGTTACCCCCATTTTGACCAAAAACTATGGCTACACCTTC
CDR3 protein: CASSPDRVTPILTKNYGYTF

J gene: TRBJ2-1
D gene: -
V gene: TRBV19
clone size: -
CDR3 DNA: TGTGCCAGCCTAGGCAATGAGCAGTTCTTC
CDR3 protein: CASLGNEQFF

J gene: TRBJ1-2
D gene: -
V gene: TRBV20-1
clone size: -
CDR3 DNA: TGCAGTGCTAGCGGAGACTATGGCTACACCTTC
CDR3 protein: CSASGDYGYTF

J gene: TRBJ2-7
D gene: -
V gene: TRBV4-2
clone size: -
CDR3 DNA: TGTGCCAGCAGCCAAGAGCAACACACCTACGAGCAGTACTTC
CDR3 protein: CASSQEQHTYEQYF

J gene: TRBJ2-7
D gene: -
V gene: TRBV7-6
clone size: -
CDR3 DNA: TGTGCCAGCAGCTTGGGATCTAATCTGTACGAGCAGTACTTC
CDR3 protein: CASSLGSNLYEQYF

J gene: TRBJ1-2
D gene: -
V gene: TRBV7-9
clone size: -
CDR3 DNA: TGTGCCAGCAGCCCATGGACCTTCATCTACTATGGCTACACCTTC
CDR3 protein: CASSPWTFIYYGYTF

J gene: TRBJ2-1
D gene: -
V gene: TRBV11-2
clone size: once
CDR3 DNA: TGTGCCAGCAGCTTAATCGGGAGCTACAATGAGCAGTTCTTC
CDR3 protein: CASSLIGSYNEQFF

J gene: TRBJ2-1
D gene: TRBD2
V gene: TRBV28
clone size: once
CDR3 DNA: TGTGCCAGCACCGGGACTACAACCTACAATGAGCAGTTCTTC
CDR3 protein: CASTGTTTYNEQFF

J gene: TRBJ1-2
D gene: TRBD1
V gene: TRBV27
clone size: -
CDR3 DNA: TGTGCCAGCCGTTTCTCCGCGGGACAGGGGAACTATGGCTACACCTTC
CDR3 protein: CASRFSAGQGNYGYTF

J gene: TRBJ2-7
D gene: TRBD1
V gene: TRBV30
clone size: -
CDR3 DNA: TGTGCCTGGAGATCGGGACAGGAGCCATCCTACGAGCAGTACTTC
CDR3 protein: CAWRSGQEPSYEQYF